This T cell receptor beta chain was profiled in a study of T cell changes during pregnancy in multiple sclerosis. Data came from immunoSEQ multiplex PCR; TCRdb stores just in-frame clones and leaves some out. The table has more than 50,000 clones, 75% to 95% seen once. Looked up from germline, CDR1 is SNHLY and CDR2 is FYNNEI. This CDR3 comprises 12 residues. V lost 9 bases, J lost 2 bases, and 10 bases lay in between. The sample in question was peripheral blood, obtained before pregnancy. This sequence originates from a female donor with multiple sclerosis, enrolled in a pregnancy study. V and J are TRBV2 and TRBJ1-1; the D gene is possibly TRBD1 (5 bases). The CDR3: CARRQQNTEAFF. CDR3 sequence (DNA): TGTGCCAGGCGACAGCAAAACACTGAAGCTTTCTTT.